The clone carrying this T cell receptor beta chain was counted many times. Its cognate antigen is unknown. The data are from a study of T cell repertoires in cytomegalovirus infection. The overall study: Indications of both CMV infection and matching HLA type were provided by public TCR beta signatures.

Study-wide findings and caveats: HLA-C-restricted, CMV-specific TCR beta clonotypes were dominant ex vivo.

The CDR3 is 15 amino acids. V was pared by 4 bases and J by 9 bases, with 10 bases of the junction left unmatched. Germline CDR1 SGHNT, CDR2 YYREEE (reference sequence). One entry per CDR3 protein results from TCRdb running MiXCR on the reads. The sample yields 400,000 to 550,000 distinct CDR3 sequences, roughly 10% seen once. The gene calls are TRBV5-4 and TRBJ1-6; 7 nucleotides line up with TRBD1. This TCR was sampled from a human donor in good health (CMV status not recorded). Some clones in this sample may be carry-over from other donors' samples. The sequencing sample was made of PBMCs. The CDR3: CASSRDSNGGSPLHF. The CDR3 region has the DNA TGTGCCAGCAGCAGGGACAGTAACGGCGGTTCACCCCTCCACTTT.